The clone carrying this T cell receptor (beta chain) was observed at least ten times. These data belong to a study of T cells in Graves' hyperthyroidism and ophthalmopathy. Those with hyperthyroidism were 18 to 65 years old, newly diagnosed, and ill for under 2 months. On the basis of clinical symptoms, serum thyroxine and TRAb, thyroid ultrasound and orbital computed tomography, diagnoses were made. Trimming removed 6 bases from V and 0 bases from J, with 11 bases in between. The CDR3 is made up of 15 amino acids. The TCR beta CDR3 regions underwent amplification using RNA transcripts as the source. TCR CDR3 underwent first-round RT-PCR with the HTBI primer set. TCRdb ran MiXCR on the multiplex PCR reads and lists one entry per CDR3 protein. Among a few hundred thousand distinct CDR3 sequences listed, 13% to 15% were seen once.

The chain joins TRBV12-3 or TRBV12-4 to TRBJ2-2; D is undetermined. This receptor was identified in a woman aged 45-65 years with Graves' hyperthyroidism that later progressed to Graves' ophthalmopathy. The sample consisted of blood. This CDR3 is CASSSRRTNTGELFF. CDR3 bases: TGTGCCAGCAGCTCCCGGAGAACGAACACCGGGGAGCTGTTTTTT.